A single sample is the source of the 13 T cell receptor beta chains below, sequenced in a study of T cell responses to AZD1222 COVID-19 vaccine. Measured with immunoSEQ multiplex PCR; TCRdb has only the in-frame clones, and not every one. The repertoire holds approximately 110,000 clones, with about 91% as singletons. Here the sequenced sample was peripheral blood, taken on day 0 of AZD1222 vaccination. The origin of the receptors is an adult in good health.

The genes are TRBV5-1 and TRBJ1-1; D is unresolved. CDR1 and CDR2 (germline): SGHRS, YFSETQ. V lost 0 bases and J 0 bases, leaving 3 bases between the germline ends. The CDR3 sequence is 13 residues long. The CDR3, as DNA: TGCGCCAGCAGCTTGGCCGTGAACACTGAAGCTTTCTTT. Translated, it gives CASSLAVNTEAFF. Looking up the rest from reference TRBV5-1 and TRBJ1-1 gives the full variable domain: KAGVTQTPRYLIKTRGQQVTLSCSPISGHRSVSWYQQTPGQGLQFLFEYFSETQRNKGNFPGRFSGRQFSNSRSEMNVSTLELGDSALYLCASSLAVNTEAFFGQGTRLTVV.

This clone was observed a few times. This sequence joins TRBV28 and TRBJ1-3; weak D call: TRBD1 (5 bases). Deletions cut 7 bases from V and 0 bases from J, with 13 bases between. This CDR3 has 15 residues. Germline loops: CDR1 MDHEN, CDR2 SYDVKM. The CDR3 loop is CASTPDITSGNTIYF. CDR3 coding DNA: TGTGCCAGCACCCCGGACATTACCTCTGGAAACACCATATATTTT.

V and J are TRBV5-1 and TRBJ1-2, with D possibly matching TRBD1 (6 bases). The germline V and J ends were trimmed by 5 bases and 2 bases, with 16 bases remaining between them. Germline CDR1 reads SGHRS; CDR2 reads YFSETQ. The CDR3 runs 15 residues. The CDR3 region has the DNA TGCGCCAGCAGGGGGGCACAGGGCGGGAACTATGGCTACACCTTC. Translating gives CASRGAQGGNYGYTF.

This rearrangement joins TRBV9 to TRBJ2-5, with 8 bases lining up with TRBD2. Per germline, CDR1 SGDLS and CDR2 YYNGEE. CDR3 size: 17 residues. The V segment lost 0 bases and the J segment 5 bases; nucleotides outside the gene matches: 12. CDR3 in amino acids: CASSVVSGGTAGETQYF. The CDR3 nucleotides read TGTGCCAGCAGCGTAGTGAGCGGGGGTACCGCAGGGGAGACCCAGTACTTC.

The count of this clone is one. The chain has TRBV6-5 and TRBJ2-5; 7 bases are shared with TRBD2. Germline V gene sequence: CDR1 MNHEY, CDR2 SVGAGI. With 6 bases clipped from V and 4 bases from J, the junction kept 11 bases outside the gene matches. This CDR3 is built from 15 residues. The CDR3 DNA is TGTGCCAGCAGATCCCCGACGGGGAGGGCAGAGACCCAGTACTTC. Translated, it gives CASRSPTGRAETQYF.

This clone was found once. CDR3 sequence (DNA): TGTGCCAGCAGCCGACTTCTAAACTTCATATCAGGAGGCAACGTACTTAACTATGGCTACACCTTC. Protein product: CASSRLLNFISGGNVLNYGYTF. This sequence joins TRBV14 and TRBJ1-2; D is undetermined. This CDR3 comprises 22 residues. V was clipped by 4 bases and J by 1 base, with 34 bases between them. Germline lookup yields CDR1 SGHDN and CDR2 FVKESK.

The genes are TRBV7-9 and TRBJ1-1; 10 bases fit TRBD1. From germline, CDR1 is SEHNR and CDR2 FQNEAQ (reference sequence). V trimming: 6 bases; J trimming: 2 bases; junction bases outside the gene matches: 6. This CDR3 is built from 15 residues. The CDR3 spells CASRPGTGVNTEAFF. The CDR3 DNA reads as TGTGCCAGCAGACCCGGGACAGGGGTCAACACTGAAGCTTTCTTT.

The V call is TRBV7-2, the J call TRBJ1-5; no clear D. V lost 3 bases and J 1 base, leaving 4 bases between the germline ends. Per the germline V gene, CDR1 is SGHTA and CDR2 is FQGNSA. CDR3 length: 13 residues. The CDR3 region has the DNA TGTGCCAGCAGCTTCGCGAGCAATCAGCCCCAGCATTTT. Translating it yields CASSFASNQPQHF.

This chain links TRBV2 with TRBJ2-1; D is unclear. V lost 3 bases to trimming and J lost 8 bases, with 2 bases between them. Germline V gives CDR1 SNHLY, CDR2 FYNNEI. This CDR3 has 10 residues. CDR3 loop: CASSDYEQFF. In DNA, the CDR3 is TGTGCCAGCAGTGATTATGAGCAGTTCTTC.

The CDR3 here is CASSLLEGIGENSPLHF. In DNA, the CDR3 is TGTGCCAGCAGTTTATTGGAGGGGATTGGGGAAAATTCACCCCTCCACTTT. The V call is TRBV27, the J call TRBJ1-6; D might be TRBD1 (5 bases). Germline CDR1 reads MNHEY; CDR2 reads SMNVEV (reference sequence). V lost 1 base to trimming and J lost 7 bases, with 17 bases between them. The CDR3 is made up of 17 amino acids.

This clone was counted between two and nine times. The CDR3 region has the DNA TGTGCCAGTGGGACGGGCTACTATGGCTACACCTTC. Residues: CASGTGYYGYTF. This chain links TRBV6-5 with TRBJ1-2; D is possibly TRBD1 (5 bases). The germline CDR1 and CDR2 sequences are MNHEY and SVGAGI. The CDR3 is 12 residues long. Trimming stripped 9 bases from V and 3 bases from J, with 11 bases between.

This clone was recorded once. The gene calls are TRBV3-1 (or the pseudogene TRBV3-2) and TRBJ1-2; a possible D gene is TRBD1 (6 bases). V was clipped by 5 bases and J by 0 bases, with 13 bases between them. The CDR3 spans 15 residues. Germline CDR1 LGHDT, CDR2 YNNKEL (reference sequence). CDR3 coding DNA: TGTGCCAGCAGCGAGCCACAGGGAGCTAACTATGGCTACACCTTC. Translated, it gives CASSEPQGANYGYTF.

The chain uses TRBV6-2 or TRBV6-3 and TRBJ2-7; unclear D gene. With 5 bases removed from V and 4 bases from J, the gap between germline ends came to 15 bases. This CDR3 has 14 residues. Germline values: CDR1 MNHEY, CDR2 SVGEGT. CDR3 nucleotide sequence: TGTGCCAGCAGTCCGGGCCCCTACCGATACGAGCAGTACTTC. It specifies CASSPGPYRYEQYF.